Listed here is a single T cell receptor (beta chain). This sample stems from a study of blood T cell repertoires in COVID-19. Study at large: Material from acute and convalescent COVID-19 was sourced from the United States, Italy and Spain. PBMCs, B-cell-depleted T cells, or T cells provided the cDNA or gDNA that made up the material.

Under the authors' procedure: How many nucleated cells were present was estimated from reference gene primer amplification. Clones were read by immunoSEQ multiplex PCR, and TCRdb kept only the in-frame ones, dropping some. The V and J calls and clone size were taken over from that table, and D and trimming were inferred from the DNA. The table lists around 8,000 clones, roughly 82% of them singletons, with around 15% in the top ten. Sequencing input: peripheral blood. The clonotype comes from a woman aged 55-70 years with active COVID-19.

CDR3 in DNA: TGTGCCAGCAGCTCCAGGGGGTTCGAGCAGTACTTC. Amino acids: CASSSRGFEQYF. The chain joins TRBV7-9 to TRBJ2-7; 7 bases agree with TRBD1. There are 12 residues in the CDR3. Germline V lookup: CDR1 SEHNR, CDR2 FQNEAQ (reference sequence). V lost 4 bases to trimming and J lost 6 bases; unmatched junction nucleotides: 3.